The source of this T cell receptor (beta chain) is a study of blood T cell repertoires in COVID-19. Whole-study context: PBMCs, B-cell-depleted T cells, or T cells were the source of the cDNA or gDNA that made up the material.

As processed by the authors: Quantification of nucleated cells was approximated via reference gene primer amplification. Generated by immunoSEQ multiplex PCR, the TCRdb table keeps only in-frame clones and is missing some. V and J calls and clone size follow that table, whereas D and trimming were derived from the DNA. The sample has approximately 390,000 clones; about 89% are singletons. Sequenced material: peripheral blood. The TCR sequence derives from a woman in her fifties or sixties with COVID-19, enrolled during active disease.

CDR3: CASSQQQGPEAFF. The CDR3 coding sequence is TGTGCCAGCAGTCAACAGCAGGGGCCTGAAGCTTTCTTT. The V gene is TRBV6-5, the J gene TRBJ1-1; weak D call: TRBD1 (6 bases). Trimming shortened V by 5 bases and J by 6 bases, and 13 bases separated the two germline ends. CDR1 is MNHEY and CDR2 is SVGAGI in the germline V gene. There are 13 residues in the CDR3.